What follows are 10 T cell receptor beta chains derived from one specimen sequenced in a study of human T cells and chemical hapten exposure. Specified time point: patch test 1, 2 weeks after DPC sensitization. Regarding treatment: therapeutic diphenylcyclopropenone sensitization with weekly scalp DPC. TCRdb analysed the RACE reads with MiXCR anew, one entry per CDR3 protein. The sample contains roughly 180,000 distinct CDR3 sequences, 20% to 25% of which appear only once. The input for sequencing was whole blood, taken in connection with sensitization to the hapten diphenylcyclopropenone (DPC). Source of these receptors: a woman aged 45-65 years with alopecia areata. Some clones in this sample may be carry-over from other donors' samples.

This clonotype came up many times. This chain connects TRBV7-2 to TRBJ2-3; D call uncertain. Between the trimmed V and J ends, which lost 1 base and 6 bases, there was a span of 2 bases. The CDR3 length is 11 residues. Germline lookup yields CDR1 SGHTA and CDR2 FQGNSA. The CDR3 reads CASSLEDTQYF. For the CDR3, the DNA is TGTGCCAGCAGCTTAGAGGATACGCAGTATTTT.

This clonotype has a count of ten or more. The chain links TRBV29-1 to TRBJ1-3, with a tentative D call TRBD1 (5 bases). V was pared by 6 bases and J by 4 bases, with 10 bases between. CDR1 and CDR2 (germline): SQVTM, ANQGSEA. This CDR3 contains 12 residues. The CDR3 here is CSVGTDGNTIYF. The CDR3 DNA sequence: TGCAGCGTGGGGACCGACGGAAACACCATATATTTT.

The chain uses TRBV5-1 and TRBJ2-7; D gene ambiguous. V lost 0 bases and J lost 2, with 12 bases in between. CDR3 length: 15 amino acids. Germline loops: CDR1 SGHRS, CDR2 YFSETQ. The CDR3 nucleotides read TGCGCCAGCAGCTTGGAGGCCTCGCCGGCCTACGAGCAGTACTTC. It encodes CASSLEASPAYEQYF.

This clonotype was found a few times. The chain couples TRBV4-2 to TRBJ2-2; 10 bases are shared with TRBD1. This CDR3 is built from 17 residues. Germline-derived CDR1 and CDR2 are LGHNA and YNFKEQ. Trimming removed 3 bases from V and 0 bases from J; junction bases left unmatched: 4. The CDR3 here is CASSQRGQGANTGELFF. The CDR3 DNA sequence: TGTGCCAGCAGCCAGCGAGGACAGGGGGCGAACACCGGGGAGCTGTTTTTT.

This clonotype was recorded many times. This chain uses TRBV25-1 with TRBJ1-2; D ambiguous. The CDR3 is 14 residues long. The V and J ends lost 1 base and 3 bases respectively, with 9 bases between them. Germline V gene lookup returns CDR1 MGHDK and CDR2 SYGVNS. The CDR3 sequence: CASSEFGQDYGYTF. Here the CDR3 DNA reads TGTGCCAGCAGTGAATTCGGCCAGGACTATGGCTACACCTTC.

This sequence joins TRBV3-1 and TRBJ2-2; D gene unclear. Germline assignment: CDR1 LGHDT and CDR2 YNNKEL (reference sequence). V was pared by 5 bases and J by 2 bases, with 9 bases between. This CDR3 contains 14 residues. CDR3 protein: CASSELPNTGELFF. CDR3 in DNA: TGTGCCAGCAGCGAGCTCCCCAACACCGGGGAGCTGTTTTTT.

The V gene is TRBV4-1, the J gene TRBJ2-1; TRBD2 agrees at 11 bases. This CDR3 is built from 16 residues. V was pared by 4 bases and J by 2 bases, with 4 bases of the junction left unmatched. CDR1 and CDR2 (germline): MGHRA, YSYEKL. The CDR3 DNA reads as TGCGCCAGCAGCCCGACTAGCGGGGCCCCCTACAATGAGCAGTTCTTC. Translated, it gives CASSPTSGAPYNEQFF.

The table lists this clonotype with a few counts. This chain uses TRBV7-9 with TRBJ2-3; possible D gene TRBD1, 6 bases. Germline loops: CDR1 SEHNR, CDR2 FQNEAQ (reference sequence). The CDR3 spans 15 residues. The V end lost 4 bases, the J end lost 2 bases, and 13 bases lay between the germline ends. The CDR3 bases are TGTGCCAGCAGCTACGGGGACACACTCACAGATACGCAGTATTTT. It codes for CASSYGDTLTDTQYF.

This clonotype was seen a single time. This sequence joins TRBV4-1 and TRBJ2-7, with 7 bases fitting TRBD1. Germline CDR1 and CDR2: MGHRA and YSYEKL. This CDR3 spans 14 amino acids. V trimming: 1 base; J trimming: 2 bases; junction bases outside the gene matches: 2. In nucleotides, the CDR3 is TGCGCCAGCAGCCAAGTAGGACAGGCCTACGAGCAGTACTTC. Its translation is CASSQVGQAYEQYF.

In its sample, this clonotype was seen a few times. The CDR3 sequence is CSFGDGSYEQYF. CDR3 in DNA: TGCAGCTTTGGCGACGGGAGCTACGAGCAGTACTTC. V and J are TRBV29-1 and TRBJ2-7; maybe TRBD2 (6 bases). With 8 bases removed from V and 3 bases from J, the gap between germline ends came to 14 bases. The CDR3 length is 12 residues. Germline V CDR1 and CDR2: SQVTM, ANQGSEA.